The T cell receptor beta chain described here comes from a study of regulatory T cells in long-lasting Graves disease. Regarding time point: newly diagnosed GD, antithyroid drugs for less than 3 months. Isolated PBMC RNA provided the starting material for the TCR library. This clonotype was detected ten times or more. The V end lost 5 bases, the J end lost 5 bases, and 18 bases lay between the germline ends. Germline V gives CDR1 SGHTA, CDR2 FQGTGA. This CDR3 has 15 residues. Investigators prepared the TCR beta libraries by applying iRepertoire HTBI primers and Arm-PCR of CDR3 regions. TCRdb ran MiXCR on the multiplex PCR reads and lists one entry per CDR3 protein. This sample yields roughly 320,000 distinct CDR3 sequences, of which 16% are seen a single time; roughly 29% belongs to the top ten. This same sample was also part of a study on T cells in Graves' hyperthyroidism and ophthalmopathy. That work adds: First-round RT-PCR with HTBI primers amplified the TCR CDR3 region.

The source of this sequence is a man in his forties with Graves disease. This chain joins TRBV7-3 and TRBJ2-5; D assignment may be TRBD1 or TRBD2 (6 bases each). This specimen was peripheral blood mononuclear cells (PBMCs), taken at new diagnosis, from a patient treated with antithyroid drugs. The CDR3 nucleotides read TGTGCCAGCAGCCCCCGGCACGGGGGCGGGGAGACCCAGTACTTC. Its protein is CASSPRHGGGETQYF.